The next 10 T cell receptor beta chains were all read from a single sample in a study of shared clonotypes between healthy human individuals. CD45RO-negative, CCR7-selected cells formed the naive CD8 fraction, which excluded terminally differentiated effector memory CD45RA+ cells. TCRdb's table, derived via immunoSEQ multiplex PCR, lists solely in-frame clones and lacks some. This sample has hundreds of thousands of clones, with roughly 95% found just once. Sequencing was carried out using naive CD8+ T cells sorted from blood. Receptor source: a woman in her twenties or thirties in good health.

This chain connects TRBV7-9 to TRBJ2-7; 7 bases are shared with TRBD1. Looked up from germline, CDR1 is SEHNR and CDR2 is FQNEAQ (reference sequence). Unmatched junction bases numbered 11, after V lost 2 bases and J lost 4 bases. This CDR3 region has 16 residues. CDR3: CASSLSTGDERYEQYF. Here the CDR3 DNA reads TGTGCCAGCAGCTTATCTACAGGGGATGAAAGGTACGAGCAGTACTTC.

The chain links TRBV5-6 to TRBJ2-7; D is uncertain. Germline V gene data show CDR1 as SGHDT and CDR2 as YYEEEE. V dropped 0 bases and J dropped 6 bases, with 13 bases sitting between them. The CDR3 sequence is 14 residues long. DNA of the CDR3: TGTGCCAGCAGCTTGGCCTTCGGTGGCTCCGAGCAGTACTTC. Translated, it gives CASSLAFGGSEQYF.

The rearrangement joins TRBV14 to TRBJ2-7; D gene ambiguous. The CDR3 is 15 amino acids. V was pared by 3 bases and J by 9 bases, with 21 bases between. In germline, CDR1 is SGHDN, CDR2 FVKESK. CDR3 region: CASSHPTGHSLVQYF. In DNA, the CDR3 is TGTGCCAGCAGCCACCCGACCGGGCACTCGTTAGTGCAGTACTTC. The full variable domain, in which reference TRBV14 and TRBJ2-7 provide the parts outside the CDR3, is EAGVTQFPSHSVIEKGQTVTLRCDPISGHDNLYWYRRVMGKEIKFLLHFVKESKQDESGMPNNRFLAERTGGTYSTLKVQPAELEDSGVYFCASSHPTGHSLVQYFGPGTRLTVT.

This chain links TRBV19 with TRBJ1-5; TRBD1 aligns across 8 bases. V lost 1 base and J lost 0; bases outside the gene matches: 11. The germline CDR1 and CDR2 sequences are LNHDA and SQIVND (reference sequence). The CDR3 totals 19 residues. DNA of the CDR3: TGTGCCAGTAGTATAGTCCTGGGACAGGTGATCCATAGCAATCAGCCCCAGCATTTT. Translation: CASSIVLGQVIHSNQPQHF.

V gene TRBV23-1 combines with J gene TRBJ2-2; D perhaps matches TRBD1 (5 bases). TRBV23-1 is labeled an ORF, and its function is uncertain. CDR3 length: 15 residues. Trimming took off 0 bases at V and 13 bases at J, with 18 bases between the two ends. CDR3 sequence (DNA): TGCGCCAGCAGTCAATCTCCATCGTGGCAGGGTGGGCTGTTTTTT. Its translation: CASSQSPSWQGGLFF.

The chain links TRBV9 to TRBJ1-1; a weak D match, TRBD1 (5 bases). Germline CDR1 reads SGDLS; CDR2 reads YYNGEE. This CDR3 is built from 14 residues. V was pared by 7 bases and J by 3 bases, with 16 bases between. The DNA for the CDR3 is TGTGCCAGCTCCGCCGCCTCGGGGGACACTGAAGCTTTCTTT. It specifies CASSAASGDTEAFF. The whole variable domain, remainder taken from reference TRBV9 and TRBJ1-1, is DSGVTQTPKHLITATGQRVTLRCSPRSGDLSVYWYQQSLDQGLQFLIQYYNGEERAKGNILERFSAQQFPDLHSELNLSSLELGDSALYFCASSAASGDTEAFFGQGTRLTVV.

This clone has just a few counts. This chain joins TRBV5-6 and TRBJ1-2; weak D call: TRBD1 (5 bases). The germline CDR1 and CDR2 sequences are SGHDT and YYEEEE. The CDR3 sequence is 14 residues long. Trimming took off 4 bases at V and 4 bases at J, with 14 bases between the two ends. CDR3 sequence (DNA): TGTGCCAGCAGCCCAGCCCGGGGGTCCTATGGCTACACCTTC. This sequence encodes CASSPARGSYGYTF.

The chain recombines TRBV27 with TRBJ1-2, with D tentatively TRBD1 (5 bases). CDR1 is MNHEY, CDR2 SMNVEV, per germline (reference sequence). V lost 3 bases and J lost 8, with 13 bases in between. CDR3 length: 13 residues. The chain's CDR3 is CASSLGTAGGYTF. CDR3 DNA sequence: TGTGCCAGCAGTTTGGGGACGGCGGGGGGCTACACCTTC.

This clone came up a few times. The V call is TRBV15, the J call TRBJ2-2, with D perhaps TRBD2 (6 bases). The V gene lost 8 bases and the J gene lost 3 bases, with 16 bases spanning the gap. The CDR3 has 15 residues. CDR1 is LNHNV and CDR2 is YYDKDF in the germline V gene (reference sequence). Here the CDR3 reads CATSGSRGDTGELFF. The CDR3 DNA is TGTGCCACCTCGGGGAGCCGCGGGGACACCGGGGAGCTGTTTTTT.

The rearrangement links TRBV7-6 to TRBJ2-7; TRBD1 agrees at 7 bases. This CDR3 spans 14 amino acids. V dropped 0 bases and J dropped 5; count of bases not matched to a gene: 4. The germline CDR1 and CDR2 sequences are SGHVS and FNYEAQ. CDR3 DNA sequence: TGTGCCAGCAGCTTAGCGGGGCAGGGGGACGAGCAGTACTTC. The encoded protein is CASSLAGQGDEQYF.